A selection of T cell receptor beta chains follows, all from one sample in a study of Ad26.COV2.S vaccination and SARS-CoV-2 variants. The method was immunoSEQ multiplex PCR; TCRdb's version includes in-frame clones alone and lacks a portion of them. The sample lists under 550,000 clones, around 89% seen once, with 3.6% in the top ten. The source material was peripheral blood, sampled in a trial of Ad26.COV2.S vaccine versus placebo. These receptors came from a person aged 18-60 years who received the Ad26.COV2.S COVID-19 vaccine or a placebo. Each CDR3 is given with its conserved first and last residue. D genes are given only for firm matches. Expanded clones are given a class, and other clones once, few, many or no size at all.

TRBJ1-1 | TRBD1 | once | TRBV5-1 | TGCGCCAGCAGCTTGGCCGGGACAGGGGTAGTGATCACTGAAGCTTTCTTT | CASSLAGTGVVITEAFF
TRBJ2-5 | TRBD2 | once | TRBV29-1 | TGCAGCGTTGAAGATCGACTAGCGGGGAATTACAATCTTATGGAGACCCAGTACTTC | CSVEDRLAGNYNLMETQYF
TRBJ1-5 | . | . | TRBV6-2/TRBV6-3 | TGTGCCAGCAGTCCCGTCGGAACACGGGAACAGCCCCAGCATTTT | CASSPVGTREQPQHF
TRBJ1-1 | . | once | TRBV19 | TGTGCCAGTAGTATTACAGGGTACACTGAAGCTTTCTTT | CASSITGYTEAFF
TRBJ1-5 | . | once | TRBV6-5 | TGTGCCAGCAGTTACTCGCGGGCAGACAATCAGCCCCAGCATTTT | CASSYSRADNQPQHF
TRBJ2-3 | . | . | TRBV30 | TGTGCCTGGAGTCACCCTTTTATGCTTACGGATACGCAGTATTTT | CAWSHPFMLTDTQYF
TRBJ1-4 | . | . | TRBV12-3/TRBV12-4 | TGTGCCAGCAGCACAGGGAATAGTGAAAAACTGTTTTTT | CASSTGNSEKLFF
TRBJ2-2 | TRBD1 | . | TRBV19 | TGTGCCAGTAAGACAGGGGCCAGCACCGGGGAGCTGTTTTTT | CASKTGASTGELFF
TRBJ2-7 | TRBD2 | few | TRBV29-1 | TGCAGCGTTGAAGGCGGACTAGCGGGGTCCCTAGACGAGCAGTACTTC | CSVEGGLAGSLDEQYF
TRBJ1-5 | TRBD1 | few | TRBV4-1 | TGCGCCAGCAGCCAGGGACAGGCACGCAATCAGCCCCAGCATTTT | CASSQGQARNQPQHF
TRBJ2-5 | TRBD2 | . | TRBV7-9 | TGTGCCGGACGGGCACCCGGGACTAGTATGGAGACCCAGTACTTC | CAGRAPGTSMETQYF
TRBJ2-6 | . | . | TRBV5-1 | TGCGCCAGCAGAGGTTCCGGGGCCAACGTCCTGACTTTC | CASRGSGANVLTF
TRBJ2-5 | TRBD1 | . | TRBV10-3 | TGTGCCATCAAAGACAGGGCAGAGACCCAGTACTTC | CAIKDRAETQYF
TRBJ2-7 | . | . | TRBV11-2 | TGTGCCAGCAGCCCCCGGCAGGGTTCGATCTACGAGCAGTACTTC | CASSPRQGSIYEQYF
TRBJ1-5 | . | . | TRBV6-1 | TGTGCCAGCAGTGAACGGGACGGTAGCAATCAGCCCCAGCATTTT | CASSERDGSNQPQHF
TRBJ2-7 | . | . | TRBV5-1 | TGCGCCAGCAAGGAGAGGCAGGGGACACCCTACGAGCAGTACTTC | CASKERQGTPYEQYF
TRBJ1-3 | . | . | TRBV7-2 | TGTGCCAGCAGCCGCCCTGGAAACACCATATATTTT | CASSRPGNTIYF
TRBJ2-7 | TRBD2 | . | TRBV7-9 | TGTGCCAGCAGCCCGGGACTAGCTGGCTACGAGCAGTACTTC | CASSPGLAGYEQYF